The 4 T cell receptor beta chains below were found in one sample sequenced in a study of read filtering for tumor transcriptome and immune sequencing. Molecular barcoded adaptors covering alpha/delta and beta/gamma chains were used on around 370 ng RNA. TCRdb passed the reads through MiXCR, listing each CDR3 protein once. The data show approximately 60,000 distinct CDR3 sequences, 20% to 25% seen once. Sequenced input: a population of CD138-negative cells sorted from bone marrow. The receptors were gathered from a donor at least 40 years old with multiple myeloma.

Comments on this clonotype: This may be a read error, as it is one base from a much larger clone. The chain employs TRBV18 and TRBJ1-4; 8 nucleotides agree with TRBD1. Germline assignment: CDR1 KGHSH and CDR2 LQKENI. This CDR3 has 14 amino acids. The CDR3 protein is CVSSPTGEGEKLFF. The CDR3, as DNA: TGTGTCAGCTCACCGACAGGGGAAGGCGAAAAACTGTTTTTT.

The gene calls are TRBV11-2 and TRBJ2-1, with a weak D call TRBD2 (5 bases). The CDR3 totals 15 residues. Trimming cost V 2 bases and J 0 bases, with 8 bases left between them. CDR1 and CDR2 from the germline V gene are SGHAT and FQNNGV. The CDR3 protein is CASSLIASSYNEQFF. CDR3 DNA sequence: TGTGCCAGCAGCTTAATAGCGAGCTCCTACAATGAGCAGTTCTTC.

This clonotype showed up many times. The chain joins TRBV7-4 to TRBJ1-2; TRBD1 aligns across 10 bases. Trimming cost V 5 bases and J 6 bases; bases outside gene matches: 9. This CDR3 is built from 15 residues. Germline CDR1 and CDR2: SGHVT and SQSDAQ. The CDR3 DNA reads as TGTGCCAGCAGCCCCCCGGGACAGGGGAGGCATGGCTACACCTTC. Amino acid sequence: CASSPPGQGRHGYTF.

For this clonotype: This clone may be a read error of a much larger clone one base away. This chain links TRBV4-1 with TRBJ2-2; D is uncertain. This CDR3 has 17 amino acids. V was shortened by 2 bases and J by 0 bases, with 13 bases between the two germline ends. Germline V gene lookup returns CDR1 MGHRA and CDR2 YSYEKL. CDR3: CASSQPLVGANTGELFF. The CDR3 region has the DNA TGCGCCAGCAGCCAACCCTTAGTGGGCGCGAACACCGGGGAGCTGTTTTTT.